These T cell receptor beta chains were read from a single sample in a study of cytomegalovirus exposure and HLA in healthy donors. The protocol was immunoSEQ multiplex PCR, while the TCRdb copy is restricted to in-frame clones and leaves out a portion. The data contain about 130,000 clones, around four fifths of them singletons. The sequencing input was PBMCs. These receptors came from a woman in her thirties or forties in good health and CMV-seropositive. Both conserved end residues are part of each CDR3. The D gene is left open where the match is weak. The listing skips clone size in some rows; elsewhere it reads once, few, many or a size class.

clone size | D gene | J gene | V gene | CDR3 DNA | CDR3 protein
. | . | TRBJ1-1 | TRBV6-1 | TGTGCCAGCAGTAGGACAGCTAACACTGAAGCTTTCTTT | CASSRTANTEAFF
. | . | TRBJ2-7 | TRBV30 | TGTGCCTGGAGTTTCAACACAGGTGCCTACGAGCAGTACTTC | CAWSFNTGAYEQYF
. | . | TRBJ1-2 | TRBV27 | TGTGCCAGCAGTCCGACATATAAGGCTAACTATGGCTACACCTTC | CASSPTYKANYGYTF
. | . | TRBJ2-5 | TRBV2 | TGTGCCAGCAGGCCGGGGAATCTGGAGACCCAGTACTTC | CASRPGNLETQYF
once | TRBD1 | TRBJ2-7 | TRBV30 | TGTGCCTGGTGCCCCGGACAGGGCACGGGCGAGCAGTACTTC | CAWCPGQGTGEQYF
. | TRBD1 | TRBJ2-5 | TRBV19 | TGTGCCAGTAGTATAGATCTACCCGGACAGGGTGGGACCCAGTACTTC | CASSIDLPGQGGTQYF
once | TRBD1 | TRBJ2-7 | TRBV7-6 | TGTGCCAGCAGCGACACCGGGACAGGGAGTTACGAGCAGTACTTC | CASSDTGTGSYEQYF
. | TRBD1 | TRBJ2-6 | TRBV2 | TGTGCCAGCAGGAGGGGGACAGGGGGCTCTGGGGCCAACGTCCTGACTTTC | CASRRGTGGSGANVLTF
. | TRBD1 | TRBJ1-5 | TRBV6-5 | TGTGCCAGCAGAGCAGACAGGGCTCAGCCCCAGCATTTT | CASRADRAQPQHF
. | TRBD2 | TRBJ2-5 | TRBV7-8 | TGTGCCAGCAGCGGAGATCAAAAAGCGGGGGGTTCCCAAGAGACCCAGTACTTC | CASSGDQKAGGSQETQYF
. | TRBD2 | TRBJ2-1 | TRBV5-1 | TGCGCCAGCAGCCACGGACTAGCGCCTAACAATGAGCAGTTCTTC | CASSHGLAPNNEQFF
. | . | TRBJ1-1 | TRBV7-9 | TGTGCCAGCAGCTTAACAATGAACACTGAAGCTTTCTTT | CASSLTMNTEAFF
. | TRBD1 | TRBJ1-5 | TRBV11-2 | TGTGCCAGCAGCCTACAGGGACAGGTCGAACCCCAGCATTTT | CASSLQGQVEPQHF
. | TRBD1 | TRBJ1-4 | TRBV2 | TGTGCCAGCAGTATTGGACAGGTTCGGGAAAAACTGTTTTTT | CASSIGQVREKLFF
. | TRBD1 | TRBJ2-5 | TRBV11-3 | TGTGCCAGCAGCCCCAGGGGGCCTCCGCAAGAGACCCAGTACTTC | CASSPRGPPQETQYF
. | . | TRBJ2-5 | TRBV28 | TGTGCCAGCAGAACAGGACAAGAGACCCAGTACTTC | CASRTGQETQYF
once | . | TRBJ2-3 | TRBV7-5 | TGTGTCAGAAGCGAAACCGGGACTAGTGGCAGCACAGATACGCAGTATTTT | CVRSETGTSGSTDTQYF
. | . | TRBJ1-1 | TRBV5-1 | TGCGCCAGCAGCTTGGCCAGTATGAACACTGAAGCTTTCTTT | CASSLASMNTEAFF
. | . | TRBJ1-1 | TRBV18 | TGTGCCAGCTCACCACCCCCCCGGGGGACTGAAGCTTTCTTT | CASSPPPRGTEAFF
few | TRBD2 | TRBJ2-7 | TRBV9 | TGTGCCAGCGGGCGGGGGGGGTCCTACGAGCAGTACTTC | CASGRGGSYEQYF
. | TRBD1 | TRBJ1-1 | TRBV7-9 | TGTGCCAGCAGCTTAGATCGGGCAGGGGGCTGGGATAGCACTGAAGCTTTCTTT | CASSLDRAGGWDSTEAFF
. | TRBD1 | TRBJ2-3 | TRBV9 | TGTGCCAGCAGCGCACCGGGACAGGGGAGTAGAGATACGCAGTATTTT | CASSAPGQGSRDTQYF
. | TRBD1 | TRBJ2-7 | TRBV28 | TGTGCCAGCAGTTTCAGCAGGGGGCTCGACCACGAGCAGTACTTC | CASSFSRGLDHEQYF
. | TRBD1 | TRBJ2-5 | TRBV29-1 | TGCAGCGTTGAGGACAGGGGGCAGGGGGAGCAGTACTTC | CSVEDRGQGEQYF
few | . | TRBJ2-7 | TRBV28 | TGTGCCAGCAGTTTACCTGGGACTGGGTCCTACGAGCAGTACTTC | CASSLPGTGSYEQYF
. | . | TRBJ1-2 | TRBV5-1 | TGCGCCAGCAGCTTGGACAGTGGTAACTATGGCTACACCTTC | CASSLDSGNYGYTF
once | . | TRBJ1-1 | TRBV6-1 | TGTGCCAGCAGTGAATTCCGGAGGCAGACGAACACTGAAGCTTTCTTT | CASSEFRRQTNTEAFF
. | TRBD1 | TRBJ1-1 | TRBV5-1 | TGCGCCAGCAGCTTGGAGGGACAGGGGGCAAAAGCTTTCTTT | CASSLEGQGAKAFF
. | . | TRBJ2-7 | TRBV5-6 | TGTGCCAGCGCCAAACGAAGGGGAACCTACGAGCAGTACTTC | CASAKRRGTYEQYF
once | TRBD1 | TRBJ1-4 | TRBV28 | TGTGCCAGCAGTTTAACCGGGACAGGGCGCCGTTTAATGAAAAGTCTGTTTTTT | CASSLTGTGRRLMKSLFF
few | TRBD2 | TRBJ2-7 | TRBV11-2 | TGTGCCAGCAGCTTAAGGTACGGACTAGGGGACTACGAGCAGTACTTC | CASSLRYGLGDYEQYF
. | TRBD1 | TRBJ2-7 | TRBV28 | TGTGCCAGCAGTTTAACAGGGGGATTCCACGAGCAGTACTTC | CASSLTGGFHEQYF
. | . | TRBJ2-4 | TRBV5-4 | TGTGCCAGCAGCCCGGCCGGCGGGGGCCCCAAAAACATTCAGTACTTC | CASSPAGGGPKNIQYF
. | . | TRBJ2-5 | TRBV19 | TGTGCCAGTAGTGAGGGCCAAGAGACCCAGTACTTC | CASSEGQETQYF
. | . | TRBJ1-5 | TRBV6-6 | TGTGCCAGCAGTTACGGGGGGGGGTATCAGCCCCAGCATTTT | CASSYGGGYQPQHF
few | . | TRBJ1-4 | TRBV7-8 | TGTGCCAGCAGCTTAGGACAGCTTAATGAAAAACTGTTTTTT | CASSLGQLNEKLFF
. | TRBD2 | TRBJ2-2 | TRBV15 | TGTGCCACCAGCGGAGGACTAGCGGGAGGGACCGGGGAGCTGTTTTTT | CATSGGLAGGTGELFF
. | . | TRBJ2-4 | TRBV4-2 | TGTGCCAGCAGCCAAAGGGAACTAGCAGGGGGGCCGGACAAAAACATTCAGTACTTC | CASSQRELAGGPDKNIQYF
. | . | TRBJ1-1 | TRBV30 | TGTGCCTGGAGTTTTCGGGGGGCGAACACTGAAGCTTTCTTT | CAWSFRGANTEAFF